The table lists the clone carrying this TCR beta chain with a count of one. Its specificity is not known. Amplification used 60 Vbeta primers and 13 Jbeta primers. This table comes from immunoSEQ multiplex PCR, and its TCRdb copy is limited to in-frame clones, with some not included. The sample shows 110,000 to 150,000 clones, roughly 78% of them seen only once. Though nominally healthy at sampling, donors likely had unrecorded immune exposures. These data originate in a study of cytomegalovirus exposure and HLA in healthy donors. Whole-study findings and limits: Later analysis identified a missense DCLRE1C variant that was linked to TCR beta V- and J-gene trimming. Under in vitro conditions, three CMV-associated chains were confirmed as specific for CMV antigens. Some public TCRs appeared in many individuals, while most sequences were rare.

Source material: PBMCs. This TCR came from a young man in good health and CMV-seropositive.

The CDR3 loop reads CASSPHDTSITEAFF. CDR3 sequence (DNA): TGTGCCAGCAGTCCCCATGATACGAGTATCACTGAAGCTTTCTTT. The chain couples TRBV2 to TRBJ1-1; D ambiguous. The germline V and J ends were trimmed by 5 bases and 4 bases, with 17 bases remaining between them. The CDR3 contains 15 residues. The germline V gene encodes CDR1 SNHLY and CDR2 FYNNEI.